This T cell receptor (beta chain) was captured by sequencing in a study of breast tumors, draining lymph nodes, adjacent tissues. Study-wide results and limits: Data only fit, rather than demonstrated, lymph node origin of most tumor T cells. Tumor TCR diversity was below lymph nodes but above nontumor tissue.

TCRdb reprocessed the multiplex PCR reads via MiXCR and lists one record per CDR3 protein. The top ten hold 11% of the sample, which has around 20,000 distinct CDR3 sequences, approximately 33% seen once. The CDR3 is made up of 17 amino acids. CDR1 MNHNS and CDR2 SASEGT come from the germline V gene. The sample holds many counts of this clonotype. What it recognizes is unknown. The junction and the germline gene differ at one end; a read error may be behind it. This rearrangement joins TRBV6-1 to TRBJ1-3; D perhaps matches TRBD1 (5 bases). The clonotype originates from a female donor with breast cancer. Some clones in this sample may be carry-over from other donors' samples. Sequencing input: breast tumor tissue. CDR3 amino acids: CASSEGRGNQGGNTIYF. The CDR3 nucleotides read TGTGCCAGCAGCGAAGGAAGGGGTAACCAAGGCGGAAACACCATATATTTT.